The TCR beta chain under discussion was sequenced for a study of blood T cell repertoires in COVID-19. Study-wide background: T cells, B-cell-depleted T cells, or PBMCs supplied cDNA or gDNA.

Original analysis: Amplification of reference gene primers provided the estimated nucleated cell counts. Repertoires were generated with immunoSEQ multiplex PCR, while TCRdb's copy carries only in-frame clones and drops some. V and J calls and clone size follow that table, whereas D and trimming were derived from the DNA. The table includes roughly 340,000 clones, 75% to 90% detected once. Recruits, aged roughly 18 to 90 years, lived in about two dozen US areas. The receptor was derived from a man between 18 and 29 years old who had recovered from COVID-19. The sequenced sample consisted of PBMCs or T cells enriched from blood (not recorded which).

The CDR3 sequence is CATSDFVGREAQTVNEQFF. The DNA of the CDR3 is TGTGCCACCAGTGATTTTGTTGGCCGGGAGGCCCAAACCGTCAATGAGCAGTTCTTC. This chain joins TRBV24-1 and TRBJ2-1; TRBD2 matches 7 bases. After removal of 1 base from V and 6 bases from J, the junction contained 17 bases not matched to a gene. The CDR3 has 19 residues. Germline CDR1 and CDR2: KGHDR and SFDVKD.